One sample yielded the 6 T cell receptor beta chains listed below, sequenced in a study of persistence of HIV-infected CD4 T cells. The immunoSEQ assay was version 4, run in survey mode. The assay was immunoSEQ multiplex PCR, and TCRdb's table has in-frame clones only and misses some. The sample includes about 60,000 clones, over 60% seen only once; the top ten take 1.5% to 2%. The antigens of these receptors remain unknown. Cells were stimulated with overlapping HIV-1 Gag 15-mer peptides. CD40L/CD69 double-negative CD45RO-high memory CD4+ T cells were collected. Sample: CD4+ T cells sorted from PBMCs after approximately 18-hour stimulation, taken from a patient who received antiretroviral therapy. The source is an adult man with HIV who was CMV-seropositive.

The chain links TRBV24-1 to TRBJ1-6; maybe TRBD1 (6 bases). Germline-derived CDR1 and CDR2 are KGHDR and SFDVKD. The CDR3 contains 15 residues. The germline V and J ends were trimmed by 3 bases and 10 bases, with 15 bases remaining between them. For the CDR3, the DNA is TGTGCCACCAGTGATAACAGGGAATTAAGGTCACCCCTCCACTTT. This translates into CATSDNRELRSPLHF.

The chain employs TRBV2 and TRBJ2-7; TRBD2 aligns across 7 bases. The V segment lost 5 bases and the J segment 5 bases; nucleotides outside the gene matches: 9. The CDR3 has 14 amino acids. Germline CDR1 SNHLY, CDR2 FYNNEI. CDR3 protein: CASSLGGIRHEQYF. In nucleotides, the CDR3 is TGTGCCAGCAGTCTGGGGGGGATACGACACGAGCAGTACTTC.

The rearrangement joins TRBV20-1 to TRBJ1-2, with D possibly matching TRBD1 (5 bases). The CDR3 extends over 13 amino acids. Per germline, CDR1 DFQATT and CDR2 SNEGSKA (reference sequence). V lost 3 bases, J lost 8 bases, and 16 bases lay in between. CDR3 sequence: CSASAGLSGGYTF. CDR3 nucleotides: TGCAGTGCTAGTGCAGGGCTATCAGGAGGCTACACCTTC.

CDR3 nucleotide sequence: TGCGCCAGCAGCTTGAGTCCGGGGAGTAGTGGAAACACCATATATTTT. Its translation: CASSLSPGSSGNTIYF. V and J are TRBV5-1 and TRBJ1-3; D uncertain. V lost 1 base and J 3 bases, leaving 14 bases between the germline ends. Germline CDR1 is SGHRS and CDR2 is YFSETQ. The CDR3 consists of 16 residues. The entire variable domain, with the rest obtained from reference TRBV5-1 and TRBJ1-3, is as follows: KAGVTQTPRYLIKTRGQQVTLSCSPISGHRSVSWYQQTPGQGLQFLFEYFSETQRNKGNFPGRFSGRQFSNSRSEMNVSTLELGDSALYLCASSLSPGSSGNTIYFGEGSWLTVV.

This clone was recorded a few times. The J gene is TRBJ1-1, the V gene TRBV19; D is ambiguous. Trimming took off 7 bases at V and 1 base at J, with 10 bases between the two ends. Germline V gives CDR1 LNHDA, CDR2 SQIVND (reference sequence). The CDR3 consists of 13 residues. In nucleotides, the CDR3 is TGTGCCAGTACCGAGGACGGGAACACTGAAGCTTTCTTT. Its translation is CASTEDGNTEAFF.

The chain combines TRBV19 with TRBJ1-3; D is uncertain. The length of the CDR3 is 13 residues. Germline lookup yields CDR1 LNHDA and CDR2 SQIVND (reference sequence). The CDR3 DNA is TGTGCATCTGGAGAGGGCGCAGGAAACACCATATATTTT. This gives the protein CASGEGAGNTIYF.